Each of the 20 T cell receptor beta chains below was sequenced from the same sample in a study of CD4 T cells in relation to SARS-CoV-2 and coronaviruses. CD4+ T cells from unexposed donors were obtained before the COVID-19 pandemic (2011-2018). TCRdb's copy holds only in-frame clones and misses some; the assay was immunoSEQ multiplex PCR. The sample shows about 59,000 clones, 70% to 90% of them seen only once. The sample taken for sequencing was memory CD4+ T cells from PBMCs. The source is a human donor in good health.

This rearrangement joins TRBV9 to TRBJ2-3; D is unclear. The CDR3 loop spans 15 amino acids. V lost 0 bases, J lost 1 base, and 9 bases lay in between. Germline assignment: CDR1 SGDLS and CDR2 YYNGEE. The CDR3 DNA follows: TGTGCCAGCAGCGTAGAGGTCGGCCGCACAGATACGCAGTATTTT. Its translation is CASSVEVGRTDTQYF.

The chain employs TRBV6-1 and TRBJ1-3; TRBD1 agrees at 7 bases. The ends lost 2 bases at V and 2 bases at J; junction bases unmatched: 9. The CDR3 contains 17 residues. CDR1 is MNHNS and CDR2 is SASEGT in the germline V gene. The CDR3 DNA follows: TGTGCCAGCAGTGAATTTTTAAGGGGGCGAACTGGAAACACCATATATTTT. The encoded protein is CASSEFLRGRTGNTIYF.

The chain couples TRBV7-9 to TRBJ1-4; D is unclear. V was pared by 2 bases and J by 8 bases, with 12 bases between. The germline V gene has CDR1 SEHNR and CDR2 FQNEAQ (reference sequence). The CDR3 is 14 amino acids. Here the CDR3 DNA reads TGTGCCAGCAGCTTATTGGGGTTAAACGAAAAACTGTTTTTT. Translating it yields CASSLLGLNEKLFF. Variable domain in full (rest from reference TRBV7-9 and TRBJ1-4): DTGVSQNPRHKITKRGQNVTFRCDPISEHNRLYWYRQTLGQGPEFLTYFQNEAQLEKSRLLSDRFSAERPKGSFSTLEIQRTEQGDSAMYLCASSLLGLNEKLFFGSGTQLSVL.

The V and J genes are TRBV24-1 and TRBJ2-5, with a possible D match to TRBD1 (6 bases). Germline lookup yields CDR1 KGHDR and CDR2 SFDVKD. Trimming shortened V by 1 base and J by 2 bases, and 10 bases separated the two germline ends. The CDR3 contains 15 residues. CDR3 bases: TGTGCCACCAGTGATTTCAATACAGGGCAAGAGACCCAGTACTTC. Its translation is CATSDFNTGQETQYF.

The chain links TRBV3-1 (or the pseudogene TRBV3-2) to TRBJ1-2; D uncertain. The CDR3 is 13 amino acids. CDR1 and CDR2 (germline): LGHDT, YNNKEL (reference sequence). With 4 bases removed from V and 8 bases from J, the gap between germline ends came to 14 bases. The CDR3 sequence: CASSRVPSVGYTF. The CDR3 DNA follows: TGTGCCAGCAGCCGGGTCCCCTCCGTCGGCTACACCTTC.

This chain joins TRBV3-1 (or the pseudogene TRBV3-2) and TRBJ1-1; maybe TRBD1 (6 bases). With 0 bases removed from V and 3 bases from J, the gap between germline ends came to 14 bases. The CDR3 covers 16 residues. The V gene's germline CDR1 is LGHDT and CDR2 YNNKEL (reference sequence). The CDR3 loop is CASSQDRGVGDTEAFF. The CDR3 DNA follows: TGTGCCAGCAGCCAAGATAGGGGGGTGGGCGACACTGAAGCTTTCTTT.

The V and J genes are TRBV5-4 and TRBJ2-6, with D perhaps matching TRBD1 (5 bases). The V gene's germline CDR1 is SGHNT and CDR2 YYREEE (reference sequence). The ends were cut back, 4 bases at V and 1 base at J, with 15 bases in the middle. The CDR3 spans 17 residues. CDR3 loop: CASSPIVKGSGANVLTF. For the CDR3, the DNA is TGTGCCAGCAGCCCAATCGTTAAGGGGTCTGGGGCCAACGTCCTGACTTTC.

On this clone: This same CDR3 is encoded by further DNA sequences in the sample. CDR3 protein: CASSPREGTGELFF. The CDR3, as DNA: TGTGCCAGCTCACCCAGGGAAGGCACCGGGGAGCTGTTTTTT. The chain combines TRBV18 with TRBJ2-2, with D perhaps TRBD1 (5 bases). Germline values: CDR1 KGHSH, CDR2 LQKENI. The CDR3 runs to 14 residues. Trimming removed 3 bases at V and 4 bases at J, with 9 bases between.

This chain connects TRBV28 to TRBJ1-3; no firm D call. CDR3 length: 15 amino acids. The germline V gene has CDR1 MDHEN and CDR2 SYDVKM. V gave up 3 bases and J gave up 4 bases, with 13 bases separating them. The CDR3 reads CASSLGILRGNTIYF. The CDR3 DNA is TGTGCCAGCAGTTTGGGGATCTTGCGAGGAAACACCATATATTTT.

CDR3: CATSDGGTGSVAAFF. In DNA form, the CDR3 reads TGTGCCACCAGTGATGGGGGGACAGGGAGCGTCGCAGCTTTCTTT. J is TRBJ1-1 and V is TRBV24-1, with 9 bases aligning to TRBD1. This CDR3 region has 15 residues. The trim removed 3 bases at V and 10 bases at J, leaving 11 bases unmatched. CDR1 is KGHDR and CDR2 is SFDVKD in the germline V gene.

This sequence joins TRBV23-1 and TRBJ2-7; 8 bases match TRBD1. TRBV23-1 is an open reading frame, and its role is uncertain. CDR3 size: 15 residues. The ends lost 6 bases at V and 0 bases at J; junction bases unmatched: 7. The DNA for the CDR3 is TGCGCCAGCAGGGCGGGACAGGCCAGCTCCTACGAGCAGTACTTC. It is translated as CASRAGQASSYEQYF.

The CDR3 spells CATGGRDATRETQYF. The CDR3 DNA sequence: TGTGCCACCGGAGGGAGGGACGCAACAAGGGAGACCCAGTACTTC. The gene calls are TRBV24-1 and TRBJ2-5; 7 nucleotides align to TRBD2. V trimming: 9 bases; J trimming: 5 bases; junction bases outside the gene matches: 14. This CDR3 has 15 residues. Germline V gene lookup returns CDR1 KGHDR and CDR2 SFDVKD.

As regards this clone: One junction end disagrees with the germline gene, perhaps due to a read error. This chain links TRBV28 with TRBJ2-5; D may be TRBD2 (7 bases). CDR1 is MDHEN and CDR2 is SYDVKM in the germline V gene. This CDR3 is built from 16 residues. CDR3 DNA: TGTGCCAGCAGTCCGTGGGGGGGGGCCAACCACGAGACCCAGTACTTC. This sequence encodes CASSPWGGANHETQYF.

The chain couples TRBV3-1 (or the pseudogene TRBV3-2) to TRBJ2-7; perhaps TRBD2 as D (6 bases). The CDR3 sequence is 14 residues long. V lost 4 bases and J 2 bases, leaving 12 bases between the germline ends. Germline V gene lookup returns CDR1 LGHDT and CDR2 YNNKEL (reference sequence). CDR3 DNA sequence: TGTGCCAGCAGCCCGGACTATTCCCCCTACGAGCAGTACTTC. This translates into CASSPDYSPYEQYF.

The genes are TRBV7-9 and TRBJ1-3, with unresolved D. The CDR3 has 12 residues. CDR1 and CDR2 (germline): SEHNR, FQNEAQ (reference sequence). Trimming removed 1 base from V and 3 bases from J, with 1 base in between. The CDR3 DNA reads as TGTGCCAGCAGCTTAGTTGGAAACACCATATATTTT. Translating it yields CASSLVGNTIYF.

CDR3 in amino acids: CASSRSGGSYNEQFF. The CDR3 DNA sequence: TGTGCCAGCAGCCGAAGCGGAGGCTCCTACAATGAGCAGTTCTTC. The chain couples TRBV7-9 to TRBJ2-1; D is possibly TRBD2 (5 bases). Trimming pared 5 bases from V and 0 bases from J, leaving 11 bases between. This CDR3 spans 15 amino acids. Germline CDR1 SEHNR, CDR2 FQNEAQ (reference sequence).

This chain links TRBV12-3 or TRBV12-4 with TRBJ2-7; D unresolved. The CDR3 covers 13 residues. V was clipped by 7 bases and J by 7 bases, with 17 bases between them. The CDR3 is CASTGTQLGEQYF. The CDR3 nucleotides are TGTGCCAGCACCGGCACCCAGCTTGGGGAGCAGTACTTC.

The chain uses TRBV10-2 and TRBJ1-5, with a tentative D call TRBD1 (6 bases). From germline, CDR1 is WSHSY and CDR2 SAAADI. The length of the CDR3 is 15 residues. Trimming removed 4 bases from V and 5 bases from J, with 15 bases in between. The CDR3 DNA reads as TGCGCCAGCAGTGTCCGAGGGGGAGCAGATCAGCCCCAGCATTTT. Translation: CASSVRGGADQPQHF.

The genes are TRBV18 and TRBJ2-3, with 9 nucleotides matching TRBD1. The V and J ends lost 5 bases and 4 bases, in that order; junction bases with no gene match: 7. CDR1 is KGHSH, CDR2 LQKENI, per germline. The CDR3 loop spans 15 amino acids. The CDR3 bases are TGTGCCAGCTCAGCCGGGACAGGGAACGCAGATACGCAGTATTTT. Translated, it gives CASSAGTGNADTQYF.

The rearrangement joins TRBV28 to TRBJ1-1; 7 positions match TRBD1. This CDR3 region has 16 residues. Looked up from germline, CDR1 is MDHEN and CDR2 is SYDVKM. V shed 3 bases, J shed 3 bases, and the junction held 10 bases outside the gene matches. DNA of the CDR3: TGTGCCAGCAGTTTCCGACAGGGCGTCGCGGACACTGAAGCTTTCTTT. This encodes CASSFRQGVADTEAFF.